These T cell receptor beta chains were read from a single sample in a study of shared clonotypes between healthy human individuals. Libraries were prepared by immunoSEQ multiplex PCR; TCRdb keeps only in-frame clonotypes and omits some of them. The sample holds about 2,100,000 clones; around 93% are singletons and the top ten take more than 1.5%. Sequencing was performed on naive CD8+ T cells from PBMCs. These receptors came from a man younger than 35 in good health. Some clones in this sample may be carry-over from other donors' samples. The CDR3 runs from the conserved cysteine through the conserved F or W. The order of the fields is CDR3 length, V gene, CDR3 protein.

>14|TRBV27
CASSLLGVNTEAFF
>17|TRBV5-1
CASSLVREGANTGELFF
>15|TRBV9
CASSVGPGSAYEQYF
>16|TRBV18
CASSPAGDRANTEAFF
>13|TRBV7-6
CASSLAEGGEQYF
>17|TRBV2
CASQIAGVRVDTGELFF
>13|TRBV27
CASALIGSNEQFF
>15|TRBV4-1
CASSHAAGGFYEQYF
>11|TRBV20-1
CSARVGIGAFF
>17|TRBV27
CASSPLGSWGQDYGYTF
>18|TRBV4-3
CASSQDSRQGLAKNIQYF
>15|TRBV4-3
CASSQDGYRQETQYF
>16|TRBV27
CASMYMWTSGYNEQFF
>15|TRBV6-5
CASSSLPGSRNGYTF
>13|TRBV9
CASSVVGSREQFF
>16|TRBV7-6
CASSLGVSAGANVLTF
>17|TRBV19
CATSNVYRDRLENEQFF
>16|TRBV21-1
CASSKGLAGGCNEQFF
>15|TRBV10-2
CASRDILAGNYEQYF
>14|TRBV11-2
CASSLDVSTDTQYF
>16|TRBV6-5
CASSYRRPEGHQPQHF
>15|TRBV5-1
CASSLAATGAYEQYF
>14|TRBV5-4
CASSGTGSSGEQYF
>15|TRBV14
CASSQGVTGSNEQFF
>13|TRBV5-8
CASSAGQFTEAFF
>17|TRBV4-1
CASSLDWTASSYNEQFF
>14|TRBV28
CASKSGTETYGYTF
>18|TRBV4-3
CASSLRTSGRGDADTQYF
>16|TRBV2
CASPNRDRGAGDEQFF
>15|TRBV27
CASSPGTSGRETQYF
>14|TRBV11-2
CASSFGRNGNEQFF
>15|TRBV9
CASSVAGTDGAEAFF
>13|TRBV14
CASSQGYRETQYF
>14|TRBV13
CASSLRVASETQYF
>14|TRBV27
CASNFQGHYNEQFF
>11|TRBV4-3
CASSTPGEQYF
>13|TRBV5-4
CASSSTRAYEQYF
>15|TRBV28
CASSLWGRANEKLFF
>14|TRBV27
CASSSLRGPGELFF
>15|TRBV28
CASSLGFDMNTEAFF
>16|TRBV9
CASSVGITSGSYEQYF
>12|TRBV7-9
CASSHGSPEAFF
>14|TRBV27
CASSFGAGTGELFF
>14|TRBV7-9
CASSWAGQGYGYTF
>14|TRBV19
CASSIRRVGTEAFF
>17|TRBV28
CASTFLTGTSGGNEQFF
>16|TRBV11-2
CASSLFVAGGHEKLFF
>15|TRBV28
CASSSPGNLNTEAFF
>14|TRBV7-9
CASSQRQGGETQYF
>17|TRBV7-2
CASSLGASLYSNQPQHF
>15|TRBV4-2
CASSQDRMGEHEQYF
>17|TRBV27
CASSLLRDRGLNTEAFF
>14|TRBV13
CASSAGDPNYGYTF
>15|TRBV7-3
CASSLTGLVNNEQFF
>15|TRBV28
CASSRHSVTNEKLFF
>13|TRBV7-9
CASSPQEYYEQYF